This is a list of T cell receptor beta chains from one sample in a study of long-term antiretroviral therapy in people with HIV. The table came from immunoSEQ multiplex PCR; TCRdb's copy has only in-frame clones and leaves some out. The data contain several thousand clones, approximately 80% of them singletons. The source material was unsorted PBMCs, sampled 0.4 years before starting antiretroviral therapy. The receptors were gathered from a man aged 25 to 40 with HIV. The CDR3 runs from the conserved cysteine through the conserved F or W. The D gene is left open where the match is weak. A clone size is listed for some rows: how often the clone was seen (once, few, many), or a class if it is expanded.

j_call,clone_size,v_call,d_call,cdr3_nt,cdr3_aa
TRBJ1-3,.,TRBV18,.,TGTGCCAGCTCACCAACCCGGACAGACTCTGGAAACACCATATATTTT,CASSPTRTDSGNTIYF
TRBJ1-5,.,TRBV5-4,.,TGTGCCAGCAGCTTGTGGGGGGGTAATCAGCCCCAGCATTTT,CASSLWGGNQPQHF
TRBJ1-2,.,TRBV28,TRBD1,TGTGCCAGCAGCTCCAGGGGGCACCAATGGGGCTACACCTTC,CASSSRGHQWGYTF
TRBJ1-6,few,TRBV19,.,TGTGCCAGTAGTGGAGGGCTAGCGCCTAATTCACCCCTCCACTTT,CASSGGLAPNSPLHF
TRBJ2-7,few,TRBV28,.,TGTGCCAGCAGTTTAGTACCTAGACCCTACGAGCAGTACTTC,CASSLVPRPYEQYF
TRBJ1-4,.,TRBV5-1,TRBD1,TGCGCCAGCAGCTTACGGACAGGGGGAGGAGAAAAACTGTTTTTT,CASSLRTGGGEKLFF
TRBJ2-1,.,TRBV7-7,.,TGTGCCAGCAGCAAAGGGGGGGACCAGTACAATGAGCAGTTCTTC,CASSKGGDQYNEQFF
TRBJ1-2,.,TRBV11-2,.,TGTGCCAGCAGCCTAACAGGCGATGCATATGTCGGCTACACCTTC,CASSLTGDAYVGYTF
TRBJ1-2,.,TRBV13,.,TGTGCCAGCAGCTTAGGGGGCGGGGGGTACACTAACTATGGCTACACCTTC,CASSLGGGGYTNYGYTF
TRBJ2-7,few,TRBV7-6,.,TGTGCCAGCAGCTCCACAGGGTCCGGGGAGCAGTACTTC,CASSSTGSGEQYF
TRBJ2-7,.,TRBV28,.,TGTGCCAGCAGTTTATGGCAGGGGCTCTCCTACGAGCAGTACTTC,CASSLWQGLSYEQYF
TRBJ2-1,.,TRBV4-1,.,TGCGCCAGCAGCCGAATGGGGGTCGGCTACAATGAGCAGTTCTTC,CASSRMGVGYNEQFF
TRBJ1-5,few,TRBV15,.,TGTGCCACCAGCAGACAGGGAAGGCAGCCCCAGCATTTT,CATSRQGRQPQHF
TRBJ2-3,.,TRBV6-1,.,TGTGCCAGCGGATCTAGGGATACGCAGTATTTT,CASGSRDTQYF
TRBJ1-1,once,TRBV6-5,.,TGTGCCAGCAGAAGGGGGGGTGTAAGGAACACTGAAGCTTTCTTT,CASRRGGVRNTEAFF
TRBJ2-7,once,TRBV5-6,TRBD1,TGTGCCAGCAGCTTGTCTGGGACAGGGCGTGAGCAGTACTTC,CASSLSGTGREQYF
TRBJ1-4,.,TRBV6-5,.,TGTGCCAGCAGTCAAACAACTAATGAAAAACTGTTTTTT,CASSQTTNEKLFF
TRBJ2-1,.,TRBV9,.,TGTGCCAGCAGCGGAGCCGCACTAGCAGCATACAATGAGCAGTTCTTC,CASSGAALAAYNEQFF
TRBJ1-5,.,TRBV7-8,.,TGTGCCAGCAGCTTAGTTGCCAGCCTCCCCCCAGAGCCCCAGCATTTT,CASSLVASLPPEPQHF
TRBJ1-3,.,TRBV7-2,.,TGTGCCAGCAGCGCCAGGGGACGGAACTCTGGAAACACCATATATTTT,CASSARGRNSGNTIYF
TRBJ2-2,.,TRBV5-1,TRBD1,TGCGCCAGCAGCCCCCGGACAGGGATGAGGACCGGGGAGCTGTTTTTT,CASSPRTGMRTGELFF
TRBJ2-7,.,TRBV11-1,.,TGTGCCAGCAGCTCAGGCCCAGACAAGTACGAGCAGTACTTC,CASSSGPDKYEQYF
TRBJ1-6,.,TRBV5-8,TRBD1,TGTGCCAGCAGCGAGGAGGACAGGGGCGCTTCACCCCTCCACTTT,CASSEEDRGASPLHF
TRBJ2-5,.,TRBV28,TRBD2,TGTGCCAGCAGTCGACTAGCGGGGGCCCAAGAGACCCAGTACTTC,CASSRLAGAQETQYF
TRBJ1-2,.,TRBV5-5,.,TGTGCCAGCAGCTTGGAGGTCGCCGGCTATGGCTACACCTTC,CASSLEVAGYGYTF
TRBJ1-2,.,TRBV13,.,TGTGCCAGCAGCCCCCGTCAGGGGCCGGATGGCTACACCTTC,CASSPRQGPDGYTF
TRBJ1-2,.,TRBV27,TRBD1,TGTGCCAGCAGGCCCTCCCTGACAGGGGCTAACTATGGCTACACCTTC,CASRPSLTGANYGYTF
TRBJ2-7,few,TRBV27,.,TGTGCCAGCAGGGGCAGTTTAAACGAGCAGTACTTC,CASRGSLNEQYF
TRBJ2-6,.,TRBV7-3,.,TGTGCCAGCAGCCTCGAGACCTCTGGGGCCAACGTCCTGACTTTC,CASSLETSGANVLTF
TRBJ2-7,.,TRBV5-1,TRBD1,TGCGCCAGCGCTAGCCTATGTAACAGGGGATCGTGCGAGCAGTACTTC,CASASLCNRGSCEQYF
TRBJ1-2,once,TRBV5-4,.,TGTGCCAGCAGCTCAGGAGGCGGGGGCGGGCGGGCTGTCTTAATCGGCTACACCTTC,CASSSGGGGGRAVLIGYTF
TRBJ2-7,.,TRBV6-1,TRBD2,TGTGCCAGCAGTGAACGCCTAGCGGGGTCCTCCTACGAGCAGTACTTC,CASSERLAGSSYEQYF
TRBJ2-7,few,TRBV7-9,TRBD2,TGTGCCAGCAGTCATGGACTAGCGGGCGGGAACGAGCAGTACTTC,CASSHGLAGGNEQYF
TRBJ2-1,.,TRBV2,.,TGTGCCAGCAGTGAGAGGGCGGTAAATGAGCAGTTCTTC,CASSERAVNEQFF
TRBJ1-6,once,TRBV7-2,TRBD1,TGTGCCAGCAGCTTAGACAGGGGGCTATATTCACCCCTCCACTTT,CASSLDRGLYSPLHF
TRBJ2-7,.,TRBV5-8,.,TGTGCCAGCAGCCAATTCCGGGAGACCTACGAGCAGTACTTC,CASSQFRETYEQYF
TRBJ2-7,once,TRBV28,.,TGTGCCAGCAGCCCACCGCGGCGGGAAGTCTCCTACGAGCAGTACTTC,CASSPPRREVSYEQYF
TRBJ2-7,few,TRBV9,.,TGTGCCAGCAGCGCCGACCCTGGGGGCGAGCAGTACTTC,CASSADPGGEQYF
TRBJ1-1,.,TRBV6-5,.,TGTGCCAGCAGTTTTCGGGGGGTGACTGAAGCTTTCTTT,CASSFRGVTEAFF
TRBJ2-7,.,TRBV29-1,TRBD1,TGCAGCGGCACAGGGGAAGCCCACGAGCAGTACTTC,CSGTGEAHEQYF